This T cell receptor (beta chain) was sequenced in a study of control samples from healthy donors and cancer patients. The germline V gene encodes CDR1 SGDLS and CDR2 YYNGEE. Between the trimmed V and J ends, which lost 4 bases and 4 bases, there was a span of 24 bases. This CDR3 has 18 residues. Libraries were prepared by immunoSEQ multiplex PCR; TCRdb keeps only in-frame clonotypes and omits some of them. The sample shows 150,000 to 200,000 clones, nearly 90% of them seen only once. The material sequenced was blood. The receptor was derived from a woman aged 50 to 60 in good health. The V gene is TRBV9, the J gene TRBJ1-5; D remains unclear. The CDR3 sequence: CASSPRRILREVNQPQHF. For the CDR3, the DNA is TGTGCCAGCAGCCCCCGACGAATTCTACGCGAGGTGAATCAGCCCCAGCATTTT.